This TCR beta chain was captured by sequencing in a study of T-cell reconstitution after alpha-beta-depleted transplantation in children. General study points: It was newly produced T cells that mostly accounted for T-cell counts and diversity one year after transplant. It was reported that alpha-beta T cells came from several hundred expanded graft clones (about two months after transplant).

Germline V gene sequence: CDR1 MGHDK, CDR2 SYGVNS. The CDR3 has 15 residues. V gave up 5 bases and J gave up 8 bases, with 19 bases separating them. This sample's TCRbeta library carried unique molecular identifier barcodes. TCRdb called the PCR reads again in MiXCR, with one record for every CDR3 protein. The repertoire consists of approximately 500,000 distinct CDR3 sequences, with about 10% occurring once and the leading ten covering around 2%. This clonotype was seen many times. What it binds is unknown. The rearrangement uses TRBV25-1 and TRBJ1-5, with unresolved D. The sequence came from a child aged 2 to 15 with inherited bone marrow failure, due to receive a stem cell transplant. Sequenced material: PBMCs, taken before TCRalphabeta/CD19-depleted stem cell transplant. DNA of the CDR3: TGTGCCAGCAGTTTTTCTGGAGGGCCCGGGGAGCCCCAGCATTTT. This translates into CASSFSGGPGEPQHF.